This TCR beta chain was sequenced for a study of low-dose radiotherapy and immunotherapy resistance in tumors (dated by TCRdb to between 2021 and 2024). Regarding the research as a whole: Cohort 1 received 0.5 Gy per fraction every 2 weeks, with a prescribed total PTV dose of 6.5 Gy. For Cohort 2, the dose was 1 Gy per fraction given every two weeks, adding up to 13 Gy in total across 26 weeks. Intravenous cyclophosphamide at 200 mg/m2 was administered every two weeks, one day ahead of each radiation and immunotherapy administration. Patients were given nivolumab as a 240 mg flat dose every two weeks and ipilimumab at 1 mg/kg every six weeks, with both drugs delivered intravenously. The translational analysis covered eight patients: three from the first dose cohort and the first five from the second dose cohort. The trial did not randomize participants into treatment groups. Aspirin 300 mg was taken orally once daily by patients for four cycles, starting on cycle 1 day 1.

The time point label on this specimen signifies: before trial treatment. Donors were enrolled in RACIN, a single-arm phase I dose-escalation trial in which nivolumab, ipilimumab, aspirin, low-dose cyclophosphamide and low-dose radiotherapy were combined. To be eligible, a patient needed to have an advanced solid tumor that was TIL-negative. The table lists this clonotype with a count of one. Its cognate antigen has yet to be identified. This likely came from a read error, as a far larger clone is one base away. For CDR1 and CDR2, the germline V gene lists ENHRY and SYGVKD. Spanning cysteine to phenylalanine, the CDR3 consists of 15 amino acids. Just the 45-base CDR3 DNA is kept, in frame starting at base 1. First-strand cDNA was synthesized using Superscript III and a set of TRAV- and TRBV-specific primers, so that both TCRalpha and TCRbeta chains were covered. TCRs were amplified with Phusion for approximately 20 PCR cycles using a constant-region primer together with the adapter attached to the V primers. Isolated mRNA was amplified with the MessageAmp II aRNA Amplification Kit, using a roughly 15-hour in vitro transcription at 37°C. The Dynabeads mRNA DIRECT Purification Kit was used to isolate mRNA for TCR sequencing. Indexed Illumina adapters were added in a second Phusion PCR of 20 to 30 cycles, after which AMPure XP beads were used to purify the products. Deep sequencing of TCRalpha and TCRbeta libraries was performed on an Illumina MiniSeq instrument. For the original study's pipeline: Custom Perl scripts pooled TCR sequences encoding the same protein, removed out-of-frame sequences and computed each clonotype's abundance. TCR sequences supported by only a single read were excluded from analysis. The metrics used to describe the repertoires included Shannon entropy, Gini index, clonality, richness, and the frequency of TCRs shared between repertoires. TCRdb applied fastp at Q25 and MiXCR to the public reads, then kept only in-frame beta chains. Every entry covers one CDR3 protein and lists the most common genes and DNA from its rows. The V and J calls here are based on TCRdb, not the publication. The sample table contains about 89,000 distinct CDR3 sequences; only one count was recorded for 9.4% of them. 0.95% to 1.3% of the sample is taken by the ten largest.

Here the chain combines TRBV10-3 and TRBJ2-7; 9 nucleotides in the junction match TRBD2. The receptor comes from a male donor with prostate cancer. The input for sequencing was PBMCs, taken before treatment. For the CDR3, the sequence is CASSPLAGAYNEQYF. The DNA reads as follows: TGTGCCAGCAGTCCCTTAGCGGGAGCTTACAATGAGCAGTACTTC.